Included here is one T cell receptor (beta chain) sequence, with context. The entry originates in a study of memory CD4+ T cells and cytomegalovirus serostatus. The table came from immunoSEQ multiplex PCR; TCRdb's copy has only in-frame clones and leaves some out. This sample has 60,000 or so clones, with 82% found just once. CDR1 and CDR2 from the germline V gene are MNHNS and SASEGT. Losses at the gene ends were 4 bases for V and 2 bases for J; bases not matched to a gene: 5. This CDR3 is 15 amino acids long. The sort gate was single viable CD3+CD4+CD8-CD45RO+ cells for memory CD4+ T cells. Donors' CMV status reflects serum IgG against pp150, pp28, p38, p52.

The sample comprised memory CD4+ T cells from blood. This sequence was found in an adult in good health and CMV-seronegative. Some clones in this sample may be carry-over from other donors' samples. V gene TRBV6-1 combines with J gene TRBJ1-5, with 7 bases aligning to TRBD1. CDR3 sequence reads: CASSVDRAGNQPQHF. The CDR3 region has the DNA TGTGCCAGCAGTGTAGACAGGGCGGGCAATCAGCCCCAGCATTTT.